This T cell receptor (beta chain) was profiled in a study of blood T cell repertoires in COVID-19. Study overall: Both acute and convalescent COVID-19 samples were obtained from the United States, Italy and Spain. The cDNA or gDNA used as material had been derived from T cells, B-cell-depleted T cells, or PBMCs.

Methods used by the authors: Reference gene primer amplification gave nucleated cell count estimates. Sequencing was performed with immunoSEQ multiplex PCR; in TCRdb, only in-frame clones are kept and a portion is missing. D and trimming were read from the DNA, whereas the V and J calls and clone size are those reported in that table. Of some 140,000 clones in the sample, around 87% are singletons; the top ten hold over 2%. The CDR3 totals 16 residues. CDR1 and CDR2 from the germline V gene are SGHVS and FQNEAQ. The germline V and J ends were trimmed by 5 bases and 7 bases, with 23 bases remaining between them.

This chain uses TRBV7-8 with TRBJ1-1, with unresolved D. This TCR derives from a man between 50 and 59 years old with active COVID-19. Sequenced input: peripheral blood. This chain's CDR3 is CASSVAPVGNTIEAFF. DNA for the CDR3: TGTGCCAGCAGCGTGGCCCCGGTCGGGAACACTATTGAAGCTTTCTTT.